A single sample is the source of the 7 T cell receptor beta chains below, sequenced in a study of CD8 T cells in ankylosing spondylitis (dated by TCRdb to 2016 to 2017). Libraries came from 5' RACE. The sequencing machine was an Illumina HiSeq 2500. Using fastp at Q25 and MiXCR, TCRdb reprocessed the public reads and kept productive beta chains. Identical CDR3 protein sequences are pooled into one entry, listed with their most common genes and DNA. A total of some 270,000 distinct CDR3 sequences appear in this sample, 32% of them only once. The top ten clones comprise approximately 4.4% of the sample. Sequenced: blood, either unsorted or a sorted T cell fraction (not recorded which). The source is a male donor with ankylosing spondylitis or in good health (not recorded which).

This clonotype has more than one count but fewer than ten. This rearrangement joins TRBV6-5 to TRBJ2-7, with D perhaps assigned TRBD1 or TRBD2 (5 bases each). CDR3 size: 16 residues. V was clipped by 0 bases and J by 1 base, with 13 bases between them. The germline V gene encodes CDR1 MNHEY and CDR2 SVGAGI. CDR3 nucleotide sequence: TGTGCCAGCAGTTACTCGGGACGTTTCGCATCCTACGAGCAGTACTTC. This codes for CASSYSGRFASYEQYF.

This rearrangement joins TRBV20-1 to TRBJ1-2; no clear D. CDR3 size: 12 residues. Germline V gives CDR1 DFQATT, CDR2 SNEGSKA (reference sequence). The V end was cut by 4 bases, the J end by 1 base, with 7 bases between. In nucleotides, the CDR3 is TGCAGTGCTAAACACGATAACTATGGCTACACCTTC. Protein: CSAKHDNYGYTF.

The chain couples TRBV12-3 or TRBV12-4 to TRBJ2-7; D is ambiguous. Trimming pared 4 bases from V and 6 bases from J, leaving 13 bases between. The CDR3 runs 13 residues. For the CDR3, the DNA is TGTGCCAGCAGTTCCGTCCCTGCGCCCGAGCAGTACTTC. Translated, it gives CASSSVPAPEQYF.

This clonotype was counted a few times. The gene calls are TRBV20-1 and TRBJ2-5, with 16 bases aligning to TRBD2. V lost 6 bases and J lost 0; bases outside the gene matches: 16. From germline, CDR1 is DFQATT and CDR2 SNEGSKA (reference sequence). The CDR3 length is 20 residues. The CDR3 is CSAPMGLAGGRFPHQETQYF. For the CDR3, the DNA is TGCAGTGCCCCCATGGGACTAGCGGGGGGGCGTTTCCCCCACCAAGAGACCCAGTACTTC.

This chain joins TRBV18 and TRBJ2-5; D ambiguous. With 2 bases removed from V and 5 bases from J, the gap between germline ends came to 15 bases. This CDR3 has 15 amino acids. Germline V lookup: CDR1 KGHSH, CDR2 LQKENI. The CDR3 loop is CASSPVAHPVETQYF. The CDR3 DNA reads TGTGCCAGCTCACCAGTAGCACACCCGGTCGAGACCCAGTACTTC.

Here the CDR3 DNA reads TGTGCCAGCAGCCAAGTAGCCGGGACAGGGCGATTCTATGGCTACACCTTC. This sequence encodes CASSQVAGTGRFYGYTF. This chain uses TRBV3-1 with TRBJ1-2; TRBD1 aligns across 9 bases. CDR3 length: 17 residues. The V and J ends lost 1 base and 4 bases, in that order; junction bases with no gene match: 10. The germline V gene encodes CDR1 LGHDT and CDR2 YNNKEL (reference sequence).

This clonotype has a handful of counts. The V call is TRBV28, the J call TRBJ2-7, with unresolved D. Trimming shortened V by 4 bases and J by 4 bases, and 14 bases separated the two germline ends. The CDR3 loop spans 14 amino acids. CDR1 MDHEN and CDR2 SYDVKM come from the germline V gene. CDR3 in DNA: TGTGCCAGCAGTTCCGTTACCGTTCCTTACGAGCAGTACTTC. It encodes CASSSVTVPYEQYF.